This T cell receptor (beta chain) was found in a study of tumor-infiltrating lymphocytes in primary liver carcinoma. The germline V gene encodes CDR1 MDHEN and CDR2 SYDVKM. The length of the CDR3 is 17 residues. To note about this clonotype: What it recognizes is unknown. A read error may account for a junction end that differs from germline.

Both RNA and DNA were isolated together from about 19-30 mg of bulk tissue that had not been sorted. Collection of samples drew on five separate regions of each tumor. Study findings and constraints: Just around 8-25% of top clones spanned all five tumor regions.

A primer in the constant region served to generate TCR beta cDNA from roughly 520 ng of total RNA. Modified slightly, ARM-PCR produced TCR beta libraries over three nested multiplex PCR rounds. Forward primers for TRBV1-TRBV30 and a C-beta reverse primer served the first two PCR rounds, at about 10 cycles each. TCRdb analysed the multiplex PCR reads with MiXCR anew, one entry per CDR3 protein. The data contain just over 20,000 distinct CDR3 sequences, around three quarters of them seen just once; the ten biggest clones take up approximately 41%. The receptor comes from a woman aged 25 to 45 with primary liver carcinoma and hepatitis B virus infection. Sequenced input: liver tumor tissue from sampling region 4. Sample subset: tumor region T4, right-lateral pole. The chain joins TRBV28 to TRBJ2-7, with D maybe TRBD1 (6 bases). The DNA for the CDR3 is TGTGACAGCAGCCTCCCTTTGGACGGACAGTACTCCTACGAGCAGTACTTC. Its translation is CDSSLPLDGQYSYEQYF.